Presented here are 17 T cell receptor beta chains from one specimen sequenced in a study of identical twins. TCRdb independently ran MiXCR on the 5' RACE reads; one entry per CDR3 protein. The sample yields some 500,000 distinct CDR3 sequences, about 20% seen once. The same sample was also studied in work on T cells expressing NK-cell markers.

The sequencing sample was made of CD4+ T cells sorted from blood. These receptors came from a young woman in good health.

CDR3 in DNA: TGTGCCAGCAGGTCCGGGACAGGACTCAATCAGCCCCAGCATTTT. Amino acids: CASRSGTGLNQPQHF. The genes are TRBV6-1 and TRBJ1-5; 8 bases agree with TRBD1. The CDR3 has 15 amino acids. Per germline, CDR1 MNHNS and CDR2 SASEGT. Unmatched junction bases numbered 7, after V lost 6 bases and J lost 3 bases.

This clonotype was recorded many times. The chain couples TRBV5-1 to TRBJ2-7, with unresolved D. The germline V gene encodes CDR1 SGHRS and CDR2 YFSETQ. Trimming took off 1 base at V and 6 bases at J, with 2 bases between the two ends. The CDR3 length is 10 residues. Written as DNA, the CDR3 is TGCGCCAGCAGCTTGTGCGAGCAGTACTTC. Protein: CASSLCEQYF.

The V call is TRBV6-2 or TRBV6-3, the J call TRBJ2-7; possible D gene TRBD2, 6 bases. The CDR3 runs 14 residues. V was shortened by 2 bases and J by 4 bases, with 12 bases between the two germline ends. The germline CDR1 and CDR2 sequences are MNHEY and SVGEGT. CDR3 in DNA: TGTGCCAGCAGTTACGGCGGGAAGGGATACGAGCAGTACTTC. It encodes CASSYGGKGYEQYF.

The genes are TRBV15 and TRBJ2-1; 10 positions agree with TRBD1. The germline CDR1 and CDR2 sequences are LNHNV and YYDKDF (reference sequence). The trim removed 3 bases at V and 8 bases at J, leaving 13 bases unmatched. The CDR3 loop spans 17 amino acids. CDR3 coding DNA: TGTGCCACCAGCAGCTTCACGGACAGGGGGAGGAAGGATGAGCAGTTCTTC. As protein: CATSSFTDRGRKDEQFF.

The gene calls are TRBV10-3 and TRBJ2-1, with 7 bases fitting TRBD2. The ends lost 7 bases at V and 5 bases at J; junction bases unmatched: 8. The CDR3 covers 14 residues. CDR1 and CDR2 (germline): ENHRY, SYGVKD. CDR3: CAIKRTGLNNEQFF. The CDR3 DNA is TGTGCCATCAAACGCACGGGACTAAACAATGAGCAGTTCTTC.

This clonotype turned up a few times. This chain uses TRBV6-1 with TRBJ1-2, with 8 nucleotides matching TRBD1. Germline loops: CDR1 MNHNS, CDR2 SASEGT. CDR3 length equals 13 residues. J gave up 3 bases and V 6 bases, and 3 bases lay outside the gene matches. CDR3 loop: CASSEQGDYGYTF. As DNA, the CDR3 is TGTGCCAGCAGCGAACAGGGGGACTATGGCTACACCTTC.

This rearrangement joins TRBV6-1 to TRBJ1-2, with TRBD1 matching 10 bases. V was clipped by 6 bases and J by 4 bases; unmatched bases: 11. The CDR3 spans 16 residues. Germline V gene lookup returns CDR1 MNHNS and CDR2 SASEGT. The CDR3 region is CASRRTGGFLFYGYTF. CDR3 in DNA: TGTGCCAGCAGGAGGACAGGGGGTTTCCTCTTCTATGGCTACACCTTC.

The rearrangement joins TRBV15 to TRBJ2-1; tentatively, D is TRBD1 or TRBD2 (5 bases each). CDR1 LNHNV and CDR2 YYDKDF come from the germline V gene (reference sequence). The CDR3 extends over 12 amino acids. Trimming shortened V by 0 bases and J by 14 bases, and 11 bases separated the two germline ends. DNA of the CDR3: TGTGCCACCAGCAGAGACCGGGGCGCGGAGTTCTTC. Encoded protein: CATSRDRGAEFF.

This clonotype was recorded at least ten times. The chain recombines TRBV12-3 or TRBV12-4 with TRBJ2-4, with D possibly TRBD1 on 6 matching bases. The CDR3 consists of 13 residues. V lost 10 bases to trimming and J lost 10 bases, with 20 bases between them. This chain's CDR3 is CATQTEGEGIQYF. The CDR3 DNA follows: TGTGCCACCCAGACCGAGGGGGAAGGTATTCAGTACTTC.

The genes are TRBV6-6 and TRBJ2-7; unclear D gene. V lost 4 bases and J 9 bases, leaving 10 bases between the germline ends. CDR3 length equals 11 residues. Germline assignment: CDR1 MNHNY and CDR2 SVGAGI (reference sequence). The DNA of the CDR3 is TGTGCCAGCAGTTCCGTCTCTGGGCAGTACTTC. Its translation: CASSSVSGQYF.

The rearrangement joins TRBV5-5 to TRBJ1-2; D gene ambiguous. From germline, CDR1 is SGHKS and CDR2 YYEKEE (reference sequence). V shed 1 base and J shed 8 bases, with 15 bases lying between them. This CDR3 has 14 amino acids. In DNA form, the CDR3 reads TGTGCCAGCAGCTTGTATGGTACTGTCTGGGGCTACACCTTC. This codes for CASSLYGTVWGYTF. Full variable domain (rest looked up from reference TRBV5-5 and TRBJ1-2): DAGVTQSPTHLIKTRGQQVTLRCSPISGHKSVSWYQQVLGQGPQFIFQYYEKEERGRGNFPDRFSARQFPNYSSELNVNALLLGDSALYLCASSLYGTVWGYTFGSGTRLTVV.

This clonotype was counted between two and nine times. The chain carries TRBV20-1 and TRBJ2-7; 7 bases fit TRBD2. This CDR3 is built from 14 residues. V shed 3 bases and J 2 bases; nucleotides not matched to a gene: 7. Germline-derived CDR1 and CDR2 are DFQATT and SNEGSKA (reference sequence). The CDR3 loop is CSASFPAGTYEQYF. CDR3 coding DNA: TGCAGTGCTAGCTTTCCAGCGGGAACCTACGAGCAGTACTTC.

CDR3 nucleotides: TGCGCCAGCAGCGCTCATAGGGCCGGTCAGCCCCAGCATTTT. Protein sequence: CASSAHRAGQPQHF. This chain uses TRBV4-3 with TRBJ1-5; the D is unclear. The CDR3 has 14 residues. V lost 5 bases and J lost 6, with 14 bases in between. Germline CDR1 and CDR2: LGHNA and YSLEER.

This chain joins TRBV5-4 and TRBJ1-4; 9 positions agree with TRBD1. The CDR3 is 15 amino acids. J gave up 7 bases and V 3 bases, and 7 bases lay outside the gene matches. Germline CDR1 is SGHNT and CDR2 is YYREEE (reference sequence). The DNA of the CDR3 is TGTGCCAGCAGCTCACCGGGACAGGGCGGTGAAAAACTGTTTTTT. Protein product: CASSSPGQGGEKLFF.

This chain connects TRBV4-3 to TRBJ2-1, with 13 positions matching TRBD2. This CDR3 has 17 residues. CDR1 is LGHNA, CDR2 YSLEER, per germline. J gave up 7 bases and V 2 bases, and 8 bases lay outside the gene matches. For the CDR3, the DNA is TGCGCCAGCAGCCAACGGACTAGCGGGAGCAGGGGGAATGAGCAGTTCTTC. It specifies CASSQRTSGSRGNEQFF.

This chain connects TRBV5-1 to TRBJ2-7, with 7 bases fitting TRBD2. V lost 7 bases to trimming and J lost 0 bases; unmatched junction nucleotides: 4. Germline V gives CDR1 SGHRS, CDR2 YFSETQ. The CDR3 extends over 13 amino acids. CDR3 protein: CASGDYHSYEQYF. As DNA, the CDR3 is TGCGCCAGCGGGGACTATCACTCCTACGAGCAGTACTTC. The entire variable domain, with the rest obtained from reference TRBV5-1 and TRBJ2-7, is as follows: KAGVTQTPRYLIKTRGQQVTLSCSPISGHRSVSWYQQTPGQGLQFLFEYFSETQRNKGNFPGRFSGRQFSNSRSEMNVSTLELGDSALYLCASGDYHSYEQYFGPGTRLTVT.

This chain joins TRBV5-1 and TRBJ2-2; D is ambiguous. Trimming removed 2 bases from V and 2 bases from J, with 10 bases in between. CDR1 and CDR2 from the germline V gene are SGHRS and YFSETQ. The CDR3 sequence is 15 residues long. CDR3 in DNA: TGCGCCAGCAGCTTACGGTCAGGAAACACCGGGGAGCTGTTTTTT. Its protein is CASSLRSGNTGELFF.